These 26 T cell receptor beta chains were sequenced from one sample in a study of OX40 agonist ivuxolimab in advanced cancers. The assay was immunoSEQ multiplex PCR, and TCRdb's table has in-frame clones only and misses some. The sample lists tens of thousands of clones; roughly 88% were seen once. Sequences were derived from CD4+ or CD8+ T cells sorted from blood, sampled in a trial of the OX40 agonist ivuxolimab. The receptors shown here come from an adult with an advanced solid tumor such as melanoma, head and neck, liver or kidney cancer.

The chain carries TRBV5-4 and TRBJ2-1; the D is unclear. V was cut by 5 bases and J by 10 bases, with 16 bases left in between. This CDR3 comprises 13 residues. Looked up from germline, CDR1 is SGHNT and CDR2 is YYREEE (reference sequence). This CDR3 is CASSQTAPTEQFF. CDR3 DNA: TGTGCCAGCAGTCAAACGGCCCCAACAGAGCAGTTCTTC.

V is TRBV21-1 and J is TRBJ2-3. TRBV21-1 is an annotated pseudogene. The CDR3 spans 12 residues. CDR3 nucleotides: TGTGCCAGCAGCGCAAACACAGATACGCAGTATTTT. This sequence encodes CASSANTDTQYF.

This clone was seen once. The V gene is TRBV6-1, the J gene TRBJ2-3; 7 nucleotides align to TRBD1. Trimming at V came to 4 bases and at J to 6 bases, leaving 4 bases not matched to a gene. This CDR3 has 13 amino acids. Germline lookup yields CDR1 MNHNS and CDR2 SASEGT. DNA for the CDR3: TGTGCCAGCAGTGTACAGGGGATTGATACGCAGTATTTT. It translates to CASSVQGIDTQYF.

V usage is TRBV6-5 and J usage is TRBJ2-7; D unresolved. Germline values: CDR1 MNHEY, CDR2 SVGAGI. V was trimmed by 4 bases and J by 3 bases, leaving 4 bases between them. The length of the CDR3 is 11 residues. The CDR3 sequence is CASSLNYEQYF. CDR3 bases: TGTGCCAGCAGTTTAAACTACGAGCAGTACTTC.

This clone has just one count. J is TRBJ1-6 and V is TRBV6-6; TRBD1 matches 7 bases. Germline V lookup: CDR1 MNHNY, CDR2 SVGAGI (reference sequence). CDR3 length: 13 residues. V shed 3 bases, J shed 8 bases, and the junction held 1 base outside the gene matches. CDR3 sequence reads: CASSYQGDSPLHF. The CDR3 DNA follows: TGTGCCAGCAGTTATCAGGGGGATTCACCCCTCCACTTT.

This chain uses TRBV5-1 with TRBJ2-5; weak D call: TRBD1 (5 bases). V lost 4 bases to trimming and J lost 5 bases, with 24 bases between them. Germline loops: CDR1 SGHRS, CDR2 YFSETQ. The CDR3 spans 17 residues. CDR3 in DNA: TGCGCCAGCAGCCCAATAGGGCCTCCAAGGACAATGGAGACCCAGTACTTC. Its protein is CASSPIGPPRTMETQYF.

This chain links TRBV25-1 with TRBJ2-3; D ambiguous. In germline, CDR1 is MGHDK, CDR2 SYGVNS. V dropped 5 bases and J dropped 2 bases, with 11 bases sitting between them. The CDR3 has 14 amino acids. This chain's CDR3 is CASSPRVHTDTQYF. The CDR3 DNA reads TGTGCCAGCAGTCCCCGTGTTCACACAGATACGCAGTATTTT.

Note on this clone: Other DNA sequences in this sample translate to the same CDR3. The rearrangement links TRBV18 to TRBJ2-5; D call uncertain. The germline V and J ends were trimmed by 6 bases and 2 bases, with 10 bases remaining between them. CDR3 length equals 13 residues. Germline lookup yields CDR1 KGHSH and CDR2 LQKENI. CDR3 residues: CASSPRLQETQYF. The CDR3 nucleotides read TGTGCCAGCTCGCCAAGGTTACAAGAGACCCAGTACTTC.

The table lists this clone with a count of one. This chain connects TRBV6-4 to TRBJ1-1; 8 bases are shared with TRBD1. Germline loops: CDR1 MRHNA, CDR2 SNTAGT. With 5 bases clipped from V and 4 bases from J, the junction kept 3 bases outside the gene matches. The CDR3 covers 13 residues. The CDR3 protein is CASSFDRGTEAFF. The CDR3 coding sequence is TGTGCCAGCAGTTTTGACAGGGGCACTGAAGCTTTCTTT.

The J gene is TRBJ2-3, the V gene TRBV25-1; D is perhaps TRBD1 or TRBD2 (5 bases each). The CDR3 has 15 residues. The germline V gene has CDR1 MGHDK and CDR2 SYGVNS. V was pared by 2 bases and J by 1 base, with 10 bases between. The CDR3 spells CASSERLGGTDTQYF. Here the CDR3 DNA reads TGTGCCAGCAGTGAACGTTTGGGGGGCACAGATACGCAGTATTTT. The full variable domain, its missing parts supplied by reference TRBV25-1 and TRBJ2-3, is EADIYQTPRYLVIGTGKKITLECSQTMGHDKMYWYQQDPGMELHLIHYSYGVNSTEKGDLSSESTVSRIRTEHFPLTLESARPSHTSQYLCASSERLGGTDTQYFGPGTRLTVL.

This clone was seen once. J is TRBJ2-5 and V is TRBV6-1; TRBD1 matches 8 bases. Per the germline V gene, CDR1 is MNHNS and CDR2 is SASEGT. The CDR3 has 14 amino acids. Losses at the gene ends were 2 bases for V and 4 bases for J; bases not matched to a gene: 3. The CDR3, as DNA: TGTGCCAGCAGTGAAATACAGGGGGGAGAGACCCAGTACTTC. Amino acids: CASSEIQGGETQYF.

CDR3 region: CSVAPTGSYEQYF. The CDR3 region has the DNA TGCAGCGTTGCTCCGACAGGGAGCTACGAGCAGTACTTC. The chain recombines TRBV29-1 with TRBJ2-7; 7 nucleotides agree with TRBD1. J gave up 3 bases and V 4 bases, and 6 bases lay outside the gene matches. The CDR3 loop spans 13 amino acids. Germline CDR1 SQVTM, CDR2 ANQGSEA.

The chain links TRBV6-1 to TRBJ2-7; D unresolved. The germline V and J ends were trimmed by 1 base and 7 bases, with 5 bases remaining between them. CDR3 length equals 11 residues. Per the germline V gene, CDR1 is MNHNS and CDR2 is SASEGT. CDR3 sequence reads: CASSEGREQYF. The CDR3 coding sequence is TGTGCCAGCAGTGAAGGGAGAGAGCAGTACTTC.

V gene TRBV5-6 combines with J gene TRBJ1-2, with a tentative D call TRBD1 (6 bases). The CDR3 is made up of 13 amino acids. V was pared by 3 bases and J by 2 bases, with 8 bases between. Germline assignment: CDR1 SGHDT and CDR2 YYEEEE. CDR3 amino acids: CASSSTGNYGYTF. The CDR3 nucleotides read TGTGCCAGCAGCTCTACAGGGAACTATGGCTACACCTTC.

The J gene is TRBJ2-3, the V gene TRBV21-1; the table's D call TRBD2 went unverified against the DNA. TRBV21-1 is a pseudogene segment. This CDR3 comprises 17 residues. The DNA of the CDR3 is TGTGCCAGCATAGCGCCATGGCGGAAAACTAGCACAGATACGCAGTATTTT. Protein: CASIAPWRKTSTDTQYF.

The chain employs TRBV27 and TRBJ1-2; no firm D call. CDR1 MNHEY and CDR2 SMNVEV come from the germline V gene (reference sequence). The CDR3 sequence is 14 residues long. V shed 5 bases and J shed 4 bases, with 14 bases lying between them. DNA of the CDR3: TGTGCCAGCAGTCCAGGAGGCCGAGGCTATGGCTACACCTTC. This translates into CASSPGGRGYGYTF.

The V gene is TRBV6-1, the J gene TRBJ1-5; 10 nucleotides agree with TRBD1. CDR1 is MNHNS and CDR2 is SASEGT in the germline V gene. J lost 4 bases, V lost 6 bases, and 3 bases had no gene match. The CDR3 consists of 14 residues. Here the CDR3 DNA reads TGTGCCAGCAGGTGGGACAGGGGAAATCAGCCCCAGCATTTT. This encodes CASRWDRGNQPQHF.

Here the CDR3 reads CASAGGWDTGELFF. In DNA form, the CDR3 reads TGTGCCAGCGCCGGAGGATGGGACACCGGGGAGCTGTTTTTT. The chain joins TRBV10-3 to TRBJ2-2, with TRBD2 as a possible D gene (5 bases). Germline-derived CDR1 and CDR2 are ENHRY and SYGVKD. V was shortened by 10 bases and J by 3 bases, with 15 bases between the two germline ends. This CDR3 has 14 amino acids.

This chain links TRBV7-9 with TRBJ1-1, with D unresolved. Germline CDR1 is SEHNR and CDR2 is FQNEAQ (reference sequence). Trimming cost V 5 bases and J 4 bases, with 14 bases left between them. The CDR3 covers 14 residues. As DNA, the CDR3 is TGTGCCAGCAGCCCACATGCGGGAGGCACTGAAGCTTTCTTT. This translates into CASSPHAGGTEAFF.

The rearrangement links TRBV2 to TRBJ2-4; 9 positions agree with TRBD1. The germline V gene encodes CDR1 SNHLY and CDR2 FYNNEI. This CDR3 has 14 amino acids. Trimming cost V 4 bases and J 7 bases; bases outside gene matches: 5. The DNA for the CDR3 is TGTGCCAGCAGTGGATGGGACAGGGTGAACATTCAGTACTTC. This translates into CASSGWDRVNIQYF. The full variable domain, in which reference TRBV2 and TRBJ2-4 provide the parts outside the CDR3, is EPEVTQTPSHQVTQMGQEVILRCVPISNHLYFYWYRQILGQKVEFLVSFYNNEISEKSEIFDDQFSVERPDGSNFTLKIRSTKLEDSAMYFCASSGWDRVNIQYFGAGTRLSVL.

This rearrangement joins TRBV15 to TRBJ2-5, with TRBD1 identical over 8 bases. The V gene's germline CDR1 is LNHNV and CDR2 YYDKDF (reference sequence). V was pared by 2 bases and J by 0 bases, with 2 bases of the junction left unmatched. There are 15 residues in the CDR3. The CDR3 protein is CATSRRQGYQETQYF. In DNA form, the CDR3 reads TGTGCCACCAGCAGAAGACAGGGGTACCAAGAGACCCAGTACTTC.

On this clone: One end of the junction varies from germline; a read error may be responsible. This specimen includes other DNA sequences encoding the same CDR3. The V call is TRBV18, the J call TRBJ2-3; TRBD2 matches at 16 bases. CDR1 and CDR2 from the germline V gene are KGHSH and LQKENI. This CDR3 comprises 21 residues. As DNA, the CDR3 is TGTGCCAGCTCACCACGAACAGGACTGGGACTAGCGGGGGGGGCCACAGATACGCAATATTTT. Translation gives CASSPRTGLGLAGGATDTQYF. The whole variable domain, filled in from reference TRBV18 and TRBJ2-3, reads NAGVMQNPRHLVRRRGQEARLRCSPMKGHSHVYWYRQLPEEGLKFMVYLQKENIIDESGMPKERFSAEFPKEGPSILRIQQVVRGDSAAYFCASSPRTGLGLAGGATDTQYFGPGTRLTVL.

This chain links TRBV5-4 with TRBJ2-2; 8 nucleotides line up with TRBD2. The CDR3 is 16 residues long. The J segment lost 5 bases and the V segment lost 2 bases, leaving 8 bases of the junction unmatched. Germline-derived CDR1 and CDR2 are SGHNT and YYREEE (reference sequence). CDR3 protein: CASSFEREWGTGELFF. The CDR3 coding sequence is TGTGCCAGCAGCTTCGAGCGGGAGTGGGGAACCGGGGAGCTGTTTTTT.

The chain joins TRBV28 to TRBJ1-1; 7 bases line up with TRBD1. This CDR3 comprises 14 residues. Trimming cost V 5 bases and J 4 bases; bases outside gene matches: 7. The V gene's germline CDR1 is MDHEN and CDR2 SYDVKM. CDR3 sequence: CASSNRGGGTEAFF. CDR3 DNA: TGTGCCAGCAGTAACAGGGGCGGGGGCACTGAAGCTTTCTTT.

This clone was seen once. The chain couples TRBV29-1 to TRBJ2-5, with 10 bases aligning to TRBD2. Trimming removed 4 bases from V and 0 bases from J; junction bases left unmatched: 8. The CDR3 extends over 16 amino acids. In germline, CDR1 is SQVTM, CDR2 ANQGSEA. The chain's CDR3 is CSVVLAGLPYQETQYF. CDR3 DNA sequence: TGCAGCGTTGTACTAGCGGGACTACCGTACCAAGAGACCCAGTACTTC.

This chain uses TRBV19 with TRBJ2-5; TRBD2 agrees at 13 bases. The CDR3 contains 16 residues. The germline CDR1 and CDR2 sequences are LNHDA and SQIVND (reference sequence). V was clipped by 4 bases and J by 3 bases; unmatched bases: 5. CDR3 amino acids: CASSNVGTSGKETQYF. The CDR3 DNA reads as TGTGCCAGTAGTAACGTCGGGACTAGCGGGAAAGAGACCCAGTACTTC.